This T cell receptor beta chain was identified in a study of cytomegalovirus exposure and HLA in healthy donors. Study-wide results and caveats: A later analysis reported that several of the most significant clusters appeared to be linked to common viral pathogens, among them Epstein-Barr virus. A few V segments could not be told apart, such as TRBV6-2 and TRBV6-3, and were left out. Reports described diagnosis of cytomegalovirus status by the classifier as highly specific and sensitive.

Turning to this clone: Its antigen is unidentified.

The study ran its PCR with 60 Vbeta and 13 Jbeta primers. Per the authors' pipeline: An analysis performed later counted roughly 80 million unique TCR beta chains (roughly 11 million of them shared). Only in-frame clones appear in the TCRdb table, and some are missing; sequencing was by immunoSEQ multiplex PCR. Clone size and the V and J calls come from that table; the DNA yielded D and trimming. The profile shows around 220,000 clones, about 80% of them singletons. After removal of 5 bases from V and 1 base from J, the junction contained 10 bases not matched to a gene. CDR1 is SGHRS and CDR2 is YFSETQ in the germline V gene. The CDR3 totals 17 residues.

This chain uses TRBV5-1 with TRBJ2-2; 8 bases match TRBD2. Sequences were obtained from PBMCs. The receptor comes from a man in his forties in good health and CMV-seronegative. CDR3 nucleotide sequence: TGCGCCAGCAGGGATAGCCAGCGGGGGAGGAACACCGGGGAGCTGTTTTTT. It encodes CASRDSQRGRNTGELFF.